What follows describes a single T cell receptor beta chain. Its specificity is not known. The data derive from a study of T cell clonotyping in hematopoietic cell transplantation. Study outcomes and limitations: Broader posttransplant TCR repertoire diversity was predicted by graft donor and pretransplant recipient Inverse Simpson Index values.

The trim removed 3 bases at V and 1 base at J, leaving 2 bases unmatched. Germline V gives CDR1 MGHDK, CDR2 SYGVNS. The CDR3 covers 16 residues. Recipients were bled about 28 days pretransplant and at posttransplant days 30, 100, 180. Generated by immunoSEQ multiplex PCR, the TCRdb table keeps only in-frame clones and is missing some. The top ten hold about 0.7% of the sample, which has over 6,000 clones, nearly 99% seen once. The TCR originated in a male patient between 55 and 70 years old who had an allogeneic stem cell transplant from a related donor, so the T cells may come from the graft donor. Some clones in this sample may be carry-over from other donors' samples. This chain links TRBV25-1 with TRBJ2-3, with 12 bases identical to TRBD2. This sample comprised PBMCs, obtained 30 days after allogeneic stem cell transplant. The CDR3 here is CASSDWTSGGTDTQYF. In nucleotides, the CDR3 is TGTGCCAGCAGTGACTGGACTAGCGGGGGCACAGATACGCAGTATTTT.